This T cell receptor beta chain was found in a study of cytomegalovirus exposure and HLA in healthy donors. CDR1 and CDR2 from the germline V gene are MNHEY and SVGAGI. The CDR3 consists of 15 residues. Unmatched junction bases numbered 11, after V lost 6 bases and J lost 10 bases. About this clone: What it binds is unknown.

All the people who gave samples were healthy bone marrow donors. Study results and limitations: Several of the most significant clusters were apparently associated with common viral pathogens in a later analysis. Being indistinguishable, some V segments were excluded, TRBV6-2 and TRBV6-3 among them. Association with HLA alleles at 0.05 false discovery rate was found for 16,951 TCR beta sequences in a later analysis.

The PCR used 60 Vbeta and 13 Jbeta primers. The table came from immunoSEQ multiplex PCR; TCRdb's copy has only in-frame clones and leaves some out. The sample holds over 130,000 clones, 75% to 85% seen once. Material for sequencing was PBMCs. The TCR originated in a woman between 40 and 55 years old in good health and CMV-seropositive. The rearrangement links TRBV6-5 to TRBJ2-1, with 11 bases aligning to TRBD2. CDR3 sequence (DNA): TGTGCCAGCAGGCTTAGACTAGCGGGACATAACGAGCAGTTCTTC. Its translation is CASRLRLAGHNEQFF.